What follows are 22 T cell receptor beta chains derived from one specimen sequenced in a study of blood T cells in healthy people across ages. Primers used in a second PCR of roughly 6 to 12 cycles were a sample-barcoded 5' primer and a J-beta primer mix. A single record per CDR3 protein comes from TCRdb applying MiXCR to the 5' RACE reads. The sample lists about 970,000 distinct CDR3 sequences; 51% were seen once. The sequencing sample was made of blood. The receptors were sampled from a woman aged 55-69 years in good health.

This clonotype was detected many times. The chain recombines TRBV29-1 with TRBJ2-1; D gene unclear. Per the germline V gene, CDR1 is SQVTM and CDR2 is ANQGSEA. V was clipped by 4 bases and J by 4 bases, with 8 bases between them. This CDR3 has 12 amino acids. CDR3 sequence: CSVVLGYNEQFF. In nucleotides, the CDR3 is TGCAGCGTTGTCTTGGGGTACAATGAGCAGTTCTTC.

This clonotype was counted once. The rearrangement joins TRBV5-1 to TRBJ2-2; D unclear. Trimming stripped 4 bases from V and 10 bases from J, with 17 bases between. The germline V gene has CDR1 SGHRS and CDR2 YFSETQ. The CDR3 is 14 residues long. The CDR3 here is CASSPLQKGVELFF. CDR3 nucleotide sequence: TGCGCCAGCAGCCCCCTCCAGAAAGGAGTGGAGCTGTTTTTT.

This clonotype came up many times. CDR3 sequence (DNA): TGTGCCAGCAGGGGGACAGGGGGCGAAACAGATACGCAGTATTTT. As protein: CASRGTGGETDTQYF. This chain connects TRBV2 to TRBJ2-3; 12 bases match TRBD1. The V segment lost 6 bases and the J segment 3 bases; nucleotides outside the gene matches: 4. CDR3 length: 15 residues. Germline lookup yields CDR1 SNHLY and CDR2 FYNNEI. Full variable domain (outside the CDR3, taken from reference TRBV2 and TRBJ2-3): EPEVTQTPSHQVTQMGQEVILRCVPISNHLYFYWYRQILGQKVEFLVSFYNNEISEKSEIFDDQFSVERPDGSNFTLKIRSTKLEDSAMYFCASRGTGGETDTQYFGPGTRLTVL.

The V gene is TRBV29-1, the J gene TRBJ2-1; TRBD2 might be the D (6 bases). V shed 6 bases and J shed 4 bases, with 10 bases lying between them. Germline V gene lookup returns CDR1 SQVTM and CDR2 ANQGSEA. The CDR3 consists of 12 residues. CDR3 in DNA: TGCAGCGTCGTGCGGGGATACAATGAGCAGTTCTTC. It specifies CSVVRGYNEQFF.

In regard to this clonotype: At one boundary the junction diverges from the germline segment, which might be a read error. The chain employs TRBV27 and TRBJ2-1, with 10 bases aligning to TRBD2. Germline V gene data show CDR1 as MNHEY and CDR2 as SMNVEV (reference sequence). The CDR3 has 17 residues. The CDR3 DNA follows: TGTGCCAGCAGTTTAAGCGGGAGGGCCGGGACCTACAATAAGCAGTTCTTC. Translated: CASSLSGRAGTYNKQFF.

The V call is TRBV30, the J call TRBJ2-5; 10 bases are a match to TRBD1. This CDR3 has 13 residues. With 8 bases clipped from V and 0 bases from J, the junction kept 3 bases outside the gene matches. Germline lookup yields CDR1 GTSNPN and CDR2 SVGIG (reference sequence). The CDR3 sequence: CAGTGAYQETQYF. DNA for the CDR3: TGTGCCGGGACAGGGGCGTACCAAGAGACCCAGTACTTC.

Turning to this clonotype: A much larger clone lies a single base off, so this may be a read error. V is TRBV11-3 and J is TRBJ2-5, with 7 nucleotides matching TRBD2. Gene TRBJ2-7 matches the end of the DNA better, so the J call may be wrong. The CDR3 covers 15 residues. The germline CDR1 and CDR2 sequences are SGHNT and YENEEA. CDR3 in amino acids: CASSLGGRALAEQYF. CDR3 nucleotide sequence: TGTGCCAGCAGCTTAGGGGGGAGGGCCCTCGCCGAGCAGTACTTC.

The genes are TRBV18 and TRBJ2-3, with 9 bases that match TRBD1. The trim removed 4 bases at V and 0 bases at J, leaving 5 bases unmatched. The CDR3 runs to 16 residues. CDR1 and CDR2 (germline): KGHSH, LQKENI. CDR3 sequence reads: CASSQSGTGSTDTQYF. CDR3 bases: TGTGCCAGCTCACAATCCGGGACAGGGAGCACAGATACGCAGTATTTT.

This chain links TRBV20-1 with TRBJ2-3; D is ambiguous. Between the trimmed V and J ends, which lost 1 base and 2 bases, there was a span of 19 bases. The CDR3 length is 17 residues. Germline values: CDR1 DFQATT, CDR2 SNEGSKA (reference sequence). DNA for the CDR3: TGCAGTGCTAGAGTTCCCGGGCAGAGTGTTCTCACAGATACGCAGTATTTT. Its protein product is CSARVPGQSVLTDTQYF.

This clonotype was detected only once. The V and J genes are TRBV12-3 or TRBV12-4 and TRBJ2-3; D is unresolved. Trimming removed 4 bases from V and 2 bases from J, with 13 bases in between. The CDR3 contains 15 residues. This CDR3 reads CASSSGRVATDTQYF. The DNA for the CDR3 is TGTGCCAGCAGTTCCGGCAGAGTAGCCACAGATACGCAGTATTTT.

This clonotype was counted a few times. This chain uses TRBV28 with TRBJ1-4; the D gene is possibly TRBD1 (6 bases). V lost 6 bases and J 8 bases, leaving 16 bases between the germline ends. CDR1 MDHEN and CDR2 SYDVKM come from the germline V gene. The length of the CDR3 is 14 residues. The CDR3 loop reads CASRPGTQIEKLFF. Written as DNA, the CDR3 is TGTGCCAGCAGGCCCGGGACACAAATCGAAAAACTGTTTTTT.

V gene TRBV19 combines with J gene TRBJ2-1; D remains ambiguous. Germline V gene sequence: CDR1 LNHDA, CDR2 SQIVND (reference sequence). This CDR3 comprises 12 residues. Deletions cut 8 bases from V and 13 bases from J, with 18 bases between. The CDR3 loop is CASGAVSETQFF. CDR3 DNA sequence: TGTGCCAGTGGCGCGGTCTCGGAGACCCAGTTCTTC.

This clonotype appeared once. The chain links TRBV29-1 to TRBJ2-1; 9 bases line up with TRBD2. CDR1 is SQVTM and CDR2 is ANQGSEA in the germline V gene. The CDR3 runs to 17 residues. V was pared by 6 bases and J by 1 base, with 13 bases of the junction left unmatched. CDR3 amino acids: CSVLRGLAGKSYNEQFF. In DNA, the CDR3 is TGCAGCGTCCTCCGAGGGCTAGCGGGAAAGTCCTACAATGAGCAGTTCTTC.

This chain joins TRBV9 and TRBJ1-2, with 7 bases matching TRBD1. V lost 3 bases and J lost 2; bases outside the gene matches: 4. This CDR3 is built from 14 residues. Germline V CDR1 and CDR2: SGDLS, YYNGEE. The CDR3 reads CASSAQQGNYGYTF. CDR3 DNA sequence: TGTGCCAGCAGCGCACAACAGGGGAACTATGGCTACACCTTC. Full variable domain (remainder filled in from reference TRBV9 and TRBJ1-2): DSGVTQTPKHLITATGQRVTLRCSPRSGDLSVYWYQQSLDQGLQFLIQYYNGEERAKGNILERFSAQQFPDLHSELNLSSLELGDSALYFCASSAQQGNYGYTFGSGTRLTVV.

The chain recombines TRBV9 with TRBJ2-7, with TRBD1 as a possible D gene (5 bases). The ends were cut back, 3 bases at V and 2 bases at J, with 15 bases in the middle. Germline assignment: CDR1 SGDLS and CDR2 YYNGEE. The CDR3 runs to 15 residues. In DNA form, the CDR3 reads TGTGCCAGCAGCGCCTTCGCTGACAGAGCCTACGAGCAGTACTTC. Encoded protein: CASSAFADRAYEQYF.

This clonotype was seen a few times. The chain recombines TRBV28 with TRBJ2-1; 11 bases are shared with TRBD2. The J call is in doubt because the DNA end fits TRBJ2-7 better. This CDR3 is built from 17 residues. The germline CDR1 and CDR2 sequences are MDHEN and SYDVKM. CDR3 DNA: TGTGCCAGCAGGGGAACTAGCGGGAGTGGGTCCTACAATGAGCAGTACTTC. Translated, it gives CASRGTSGSGSYNEQYF.

V is TRBV27 and J is TRBJ2-3, with D perhaps matching TRBD2 (5 bases). The germline CDR1 and CDR2 sequences are MNHEY and SMNVEV (reference sequence). V lost 5 bases and J lost 8, with 17 bases in between. The CDR3 covers 14 residues. The CDR3 here is CASSIEEAGGTQYF. The CDR3 nucleotides are TGTGCCAGCAGTATAGAGGAGGCGGGCGGTACGCAGTATTTT.

V usage is TRBV14 and J usage is TRBJ1-2; the match to TRBD1 covers 7 bases. Trimming cost V 4 bases and J 7 bases; bases outside gene matches: 9. The CDR3 covers 14 residues. In germline, CDR1 is SGHDN, CDR2 FVKESK. The CDR3 nucleotides read TGTGCCAGCAGCCGGGACAGAGCTTCGGGTGGCTACACCTTC. Its protein is CASSRDRASGGYTF. The full variable domain, rest sourced from reference TRBV14 and TRBJ1-2, is EAGVTQFPSHSVIEKGQTVTLRCDPISGHDNLYWYRRVMGKEIKFLLHFVKESKQDESGMPNNRFLAERTGGTYSTLKVQPAELEDSGVYFCASSRDRASGGYTFGSGTRLTVV.

About this clonotype: Its ends do not fully match the called genes, so a read error is possible. The chain carries TRBV9 and TRBJ2-5; D may be TRBD2 (6 bases). Germline lookup yields CDR1 SGDLS and CDR2 YYNGEE. CDR3 size: 14 residues. The DNA for the CDR3 is TGTGCCAGCAGCGCCCTAGCGACCCAAGGGACCCAGTACTTC. This translates into CASSALATQGTQYF.

This clonotype was seen a handful of times. The chain carries TRBV4-2 and TRBJ2-3; D is perhaps TRBD2 (5 bases). V gave up 0 bases and J gave up 0 bases, with 13 bases separating them. Per germline, CDR1 LGHNA and CDR2 YNFKEQ. The CDR3 loop spans 17 amino acids. CDR3 residues: CASSQETATTSTDTQYF. The CDR3 nucleotides are TGTGCCAGCAGCCAAGAAACCGCGACTACTAGCACAGATACGCAGTATTTT.

A few counts support this clonotype. The J gene is TRBJ2-7, the V gene TRBV4-1; D possibly matches TRBD1 or TRBD2 (5 bases each). CDR3 size: 14 residues. V dropped 4 bases and J dropped 3 bases, with 13 bases sitting between them. Germline-derived CDR1 and CDR2 are MGHRA and YSYEKL. As DNA, the CDR3 is TGCGCCAGCAGCCGTACGGGACGGGACTACGAGCAGTACTTC. Residues: CASSRTGRDYEQYF.

The sample holds many counts of this clonotype. The rearrangement joins TRBV12-3 or TRBV12-4 to TRBJ2-4; D call uncertain. Trimming shortened V by 5 bases and J by 5 bases, and 16 bases separated the two germline ends. The CDR3 sequence is 15 residues long. CDR3 amino acids: CASSPMVRSQNIQYF. The CDR3, as DNA: TGTGCCAGCAGTCCCATGGTGAGGTCCCAAAACATTCAGTACTTC.